Following are 5 T cell receptor beta chains from one sample sequenced in a study of technical replicates of blood from several donors. Sequenced by immunoSEQ multiplex PCR; TCRdb stores in-frame clones only, minus some. The table records fewer than 95,000 clones, about 94% of them present only once. Sample: T cells isolated from PBMCs. All receptors come from a human donor in good health.

This clone was seen only once. The chain recombines TRBV4-1 with TRBJ1-5, with a tentative D call TRBD1 (5 bases). Germline V CDR1 and CDR2: MGHRA, YSYEKL. The CDR3 spans 16 residues. Between the trimmed V and J ends, which lost 2 bases and 0 bases, there was a span of 11 bases. The CDR3 is CASSQFDSTSNQPQHF. Here the CDR3 DNA reads TGCGCCAGCAGCCAATTTGACAGTACTAGCAATCAGCCCCAGCATTTT.

This chain connects TRBV4-2 to TRBJ2-7; TRBD2 aligns across 10 bases. The ends lost 0 bases at V and 7 bases at J; junction bases unmatched: 9. CDR1 is LGHNA, CDR2 YNFKEQ, per germline. The CDR3 runs 16 residues. Here the CDR3 DNA reads TGTGCCAGCAGCCAAGATGAGGCTAGCGGGAGCCAAGAGCAGTACTTC. Translating gives CASSQDEASGSQEQYF.

The chain links TRBV10-3 to TRBJ1-5; a weak D match, TRBD1 (6 bases). Looked up from germline, CDR1 is ENHRY and CDR2 is SYGVKD. The CDR3 extends over 16 amino acids. Trimming left V 0 bases short and J 1 base short, with 10 bases between. The CDR3 reads CAISESGGASNQPQHF. The CDR3 DNA reads TGTGCCATCAGTGAGTCTGGGGGCGCAAGCAATCAGCCCCAGCATTTT.

The chain employs TRBV29-1 and TRBJ2-7, with 8 bases fitting TRBD2. From germline, CDR1 is SQVTM and CDR2 ANQGSEA. This CDR3 region has 16 residues. In DNA form, the CDR3 reads TGCATCCCATTCGAGGCGGGGGGCGAGGGCTCCTACGAGCAGTACTTC. It yields the protein CIPFEAGGEGSYEQYF.

V usage is TRBV19 and J usage is TRBJ1-1; possible D gene TRBD1, 5 bases. V shed 5 bases and J shed 0 bases, with 19 bases lying between them. There are 17 residues in the CDR3. Germline V gives CDR1 LNHDA, CDR2 SQIVND (reference sequence). The CDR3 DNA sequence: TGTGCCAGTAGTTCTCGACAGAACCTCTTCATGAACACTGAAGCTTTCTTT. Its translation: CASSSRQNLFMNTEAFF. The full variable domain, its missing parts supplied by reference TRBV19 and TRBJ1-1, is DGGITQSPKYLFRKEGQNVTLSCEQNLNHDAMYWYRQDPGQGLRLIYYSQIVNDFQKGDIAEGYSVSREKKESFPLTVTSAQKNPTAFYLCASSSRQNLFMNTEAFFGQGTRLTVV.